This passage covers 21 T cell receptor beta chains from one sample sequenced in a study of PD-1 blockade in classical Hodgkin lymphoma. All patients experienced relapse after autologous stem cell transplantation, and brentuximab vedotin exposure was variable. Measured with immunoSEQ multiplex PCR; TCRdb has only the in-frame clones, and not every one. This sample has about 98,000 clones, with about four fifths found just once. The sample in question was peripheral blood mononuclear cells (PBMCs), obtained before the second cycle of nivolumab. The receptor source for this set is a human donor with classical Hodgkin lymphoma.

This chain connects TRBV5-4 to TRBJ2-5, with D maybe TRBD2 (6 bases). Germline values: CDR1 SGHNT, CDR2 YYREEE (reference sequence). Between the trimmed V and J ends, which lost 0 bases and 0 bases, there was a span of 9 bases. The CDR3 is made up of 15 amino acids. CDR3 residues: CASSLVGRNQETQYF. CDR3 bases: TGTGCCAGCAGCTTGGTGGGGAGGAACCAAGAGACCCAGTACTTC.

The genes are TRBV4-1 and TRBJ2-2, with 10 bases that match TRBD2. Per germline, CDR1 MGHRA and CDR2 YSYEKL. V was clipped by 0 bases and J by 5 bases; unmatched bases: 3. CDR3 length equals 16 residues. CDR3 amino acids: CASSQEAGLATGELFF. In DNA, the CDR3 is TGCGCCAGCAGCCAAGAGGCGGGACTAGCGACCGGGGAGCTGTTTTTT.

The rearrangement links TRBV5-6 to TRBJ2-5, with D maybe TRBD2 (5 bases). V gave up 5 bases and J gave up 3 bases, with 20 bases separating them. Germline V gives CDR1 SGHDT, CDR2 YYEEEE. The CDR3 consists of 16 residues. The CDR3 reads CASRPGVGILKETQYF. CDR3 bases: TGTGCCAGCAGACCCGGGGTGGGGATCCTTAAAGAGACCCAGTACTTC.

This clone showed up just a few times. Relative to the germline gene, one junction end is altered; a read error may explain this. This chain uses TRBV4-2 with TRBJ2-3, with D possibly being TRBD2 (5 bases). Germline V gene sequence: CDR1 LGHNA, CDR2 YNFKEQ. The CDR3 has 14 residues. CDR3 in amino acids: CASSQDPSIDTQYF. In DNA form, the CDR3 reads TGTGCCAGCAGCCAAGATCCTAGCATAGATACGCAGTATTTT.

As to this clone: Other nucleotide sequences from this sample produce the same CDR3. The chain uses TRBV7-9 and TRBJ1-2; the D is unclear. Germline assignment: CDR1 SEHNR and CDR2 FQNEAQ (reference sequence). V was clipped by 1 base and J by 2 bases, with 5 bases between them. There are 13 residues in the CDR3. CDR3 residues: CASSLEANYGYTF. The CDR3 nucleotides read TGTGCCAGCAGCTTAGAGGCGAACTATGGCTACACCTTC.

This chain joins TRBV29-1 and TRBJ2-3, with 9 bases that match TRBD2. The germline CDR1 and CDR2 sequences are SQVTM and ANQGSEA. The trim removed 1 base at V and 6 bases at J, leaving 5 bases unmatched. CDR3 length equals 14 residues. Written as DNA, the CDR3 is TGCAGCGTTGAAGGTCGGGCGGGGGGGGATACGCAGTATTTT. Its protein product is CSVEGRAGGDTQYF.

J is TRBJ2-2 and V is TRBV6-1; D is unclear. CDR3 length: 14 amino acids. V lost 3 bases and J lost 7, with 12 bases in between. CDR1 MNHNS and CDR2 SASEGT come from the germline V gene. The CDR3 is CASSENPNHGELFF. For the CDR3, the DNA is TGTGCCAGCAGTGAGAACCCGAACCACGGGGAGCTGTTTTTT.

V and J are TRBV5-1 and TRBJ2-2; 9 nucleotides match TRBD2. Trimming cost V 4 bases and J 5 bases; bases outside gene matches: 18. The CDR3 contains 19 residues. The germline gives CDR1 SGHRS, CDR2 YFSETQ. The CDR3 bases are TGCGCCAGCAGCGACCCCCGGGACAGATTAGCGGGAGTTACCGGGGAGCTGTTTTTT. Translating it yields CASSDPRDRLAGVTGELFF. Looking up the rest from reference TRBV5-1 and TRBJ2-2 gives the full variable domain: KAGVTQTPRYLIKTRGQQVTLSCSPISGHRSVSWYQQTPGQGLQFLFEYFSETQRNKGNFPGRFSGRQFSNSRSEMNVSTLELGDSALYLCASSDPRDRLAGVTGELFFGEGSRLTVL.

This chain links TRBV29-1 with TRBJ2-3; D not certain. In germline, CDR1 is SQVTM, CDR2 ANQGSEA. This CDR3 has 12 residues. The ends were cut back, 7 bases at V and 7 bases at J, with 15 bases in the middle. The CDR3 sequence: CSAQRSGHTQYF. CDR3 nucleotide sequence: TGCAGCGCCCAAAGGTCAGGCCATACGCAGTATTTT.

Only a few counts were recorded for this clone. CDR3 protein: CASSRSPSGPDVYGYTF. The CDR3 nucleotides are TGTGCCAGCAGCCGTAGCCCGTCGGGTCCAGATGTTTATGGCTACACCTTC. The rearrangement joins TRBV4-2 to TRBJ1-2; D not resolved. Germline V gives CDR1 LGHNA, CDR2 YNFKEQ. The V end was cut by 4 bases, the J end by 5 bases, with 23 bases between. CDR3 size: 17 residues.

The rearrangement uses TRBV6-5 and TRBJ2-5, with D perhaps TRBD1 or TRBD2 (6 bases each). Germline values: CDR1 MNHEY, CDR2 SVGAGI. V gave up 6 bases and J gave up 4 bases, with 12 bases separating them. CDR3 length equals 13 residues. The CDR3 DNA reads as TGTGCCAGCAGCTATGGGGGGCTAGAGACCCAGTACTTC. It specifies CASSYGGLETQYF.

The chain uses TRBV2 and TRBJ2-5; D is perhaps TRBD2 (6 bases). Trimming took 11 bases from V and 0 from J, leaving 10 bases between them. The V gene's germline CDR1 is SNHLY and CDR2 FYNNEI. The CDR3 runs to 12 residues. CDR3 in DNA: TGTGCCGGGAGGACGGACCAAGAGACCCAGTACTTC. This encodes CAGRTDQETQYF.

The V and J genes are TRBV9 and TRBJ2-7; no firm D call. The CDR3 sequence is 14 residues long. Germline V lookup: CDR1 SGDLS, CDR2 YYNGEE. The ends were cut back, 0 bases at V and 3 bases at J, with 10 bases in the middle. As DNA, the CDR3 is TGTGCCAGCAGCGTAGCTACGAACAACTACGAGCAGTACTTC. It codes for CASSVATNNYEQYF.

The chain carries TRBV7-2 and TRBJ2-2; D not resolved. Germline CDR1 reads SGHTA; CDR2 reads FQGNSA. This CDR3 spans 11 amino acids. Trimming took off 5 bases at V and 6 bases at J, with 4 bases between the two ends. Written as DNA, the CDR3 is TGTGCCAGCAGCCGAGCCGGGGAGCTGTTTTTT. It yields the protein CASSRAGELFF. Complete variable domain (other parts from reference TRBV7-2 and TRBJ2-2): GAGVSQSPSNKVTEKGKDVELRCDPISGHTALYWYRQSLGQGLEFLIYFQGNSAPDKSGLPSDRFSAERTGGSVSTLTIQRTQQEDSAVYLCASSRAGELFFGEGSRLTVL.

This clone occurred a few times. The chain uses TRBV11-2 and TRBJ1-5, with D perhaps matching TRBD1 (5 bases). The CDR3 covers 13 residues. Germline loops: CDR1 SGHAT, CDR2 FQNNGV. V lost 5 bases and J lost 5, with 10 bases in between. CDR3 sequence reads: CASSRDGDQPQHF. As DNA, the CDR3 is TGTGCCAGCAGCCGGGACGGGGATCAGCCCCAGCATTTT.

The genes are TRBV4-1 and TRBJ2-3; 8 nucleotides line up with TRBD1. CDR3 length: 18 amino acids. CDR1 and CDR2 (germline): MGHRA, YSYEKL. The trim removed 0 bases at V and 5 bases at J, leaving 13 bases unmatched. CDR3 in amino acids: CASSQDPGAGGYGDTQYF. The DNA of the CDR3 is TGCGCCAGCAGCCAAGACCCAGGGGCAGGGGGCTATGGAGATACGCAGTATTTT.

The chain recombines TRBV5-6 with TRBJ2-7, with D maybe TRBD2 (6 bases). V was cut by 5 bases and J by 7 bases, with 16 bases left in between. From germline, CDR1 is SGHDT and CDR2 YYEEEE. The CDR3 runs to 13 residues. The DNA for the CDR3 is TGTGCCAGCAGACTGGGACTGCACGGGGAGCAGTACTTC. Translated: CASRLGLHGEQYF.

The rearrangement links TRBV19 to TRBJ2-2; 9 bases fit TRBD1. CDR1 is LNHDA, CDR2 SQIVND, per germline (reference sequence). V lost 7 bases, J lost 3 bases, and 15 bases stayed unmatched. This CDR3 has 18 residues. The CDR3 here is CASISRPPGTGHTGELFF. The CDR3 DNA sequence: TGTGCCAGTATCTCACGACCACCCGGGACAGGGCACACCGGGGAGCTGTTTTTT.

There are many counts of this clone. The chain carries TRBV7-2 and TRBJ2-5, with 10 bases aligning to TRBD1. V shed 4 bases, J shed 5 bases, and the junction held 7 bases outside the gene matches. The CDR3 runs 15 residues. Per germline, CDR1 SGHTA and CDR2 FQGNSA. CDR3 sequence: CASSSGQGHYETQYF. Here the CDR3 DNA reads TGTGCCAGCAGCTCGGGACAGGGGCACTATGAGACCCAGTACTTC.

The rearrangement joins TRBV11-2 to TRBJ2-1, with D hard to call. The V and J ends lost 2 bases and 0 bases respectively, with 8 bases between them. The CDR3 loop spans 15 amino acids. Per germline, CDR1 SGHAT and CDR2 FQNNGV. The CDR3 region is CASSLSPNSYNEQFF. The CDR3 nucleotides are TGTGCCAGCAGCTTAAGCCCCAACTCCTACAATGAGCAGTTCTTC.

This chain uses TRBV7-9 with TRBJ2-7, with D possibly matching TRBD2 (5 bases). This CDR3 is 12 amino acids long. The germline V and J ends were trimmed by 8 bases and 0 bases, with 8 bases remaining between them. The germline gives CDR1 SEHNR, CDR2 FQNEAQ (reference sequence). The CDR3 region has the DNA TGTGCCAGCGCTAGCAACTCCTACGAGCAGTACTTC. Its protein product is CASASNSYEQYF.